This record looks at one TCR beta chain sequence and its context. As yet, its antigen is unknown. This specimen comes from a study of T cell responses to AZD1222 COVID-19 vaccine. The overall study: Pooling covered second doses at about 4 or about 12 weeks.

Study outcomes and limitations: After two AZD1222 doses, spike-specific TCR breadth and depth rose versus day 0. It was only a handful of AZD1222 recipients who were seropositive at baseline. The CD4 TCRs associated with vaccination extended across spike and predominated at 160-218 and 743-854.

Using immunoSEQ multiplex PCR, the repertoire was profiled, and TCRdb retains in-frame clones only, with some absent. Of under 95,000 clones in the sample, 89% were seen once. The CDR3 sequence is 17 residues long. The J segment lost 6 bases and the V segment lost 4 bases, leaving 13 bases of the junction unmatched. The germline V gene has CDR1 LGHDT and CDR2 YNNKEL (reference sequence). The source material was peripheral blood, sampled on day 0 of AZD1222 vaccination. The sequence was obtained from an adult in good health. This chain uses TRBV3-1 (or the pseudogene TRBV3-2) with TRBJ1-5, with 9 bases aligning to TRBD1. The CDR3 DNA follows: TGTGCCAGCAGCCCTGGGACAGGGAGTCGGCAGGGTCAGCCCCAGCATTTT. It encodes CASSPGTGSRQGQPQHF.